The source of this T cell receptor (beta chain) is a study of blood T cells in healthy people across ages. Looking at the study overall: Template switching picked up about one barcoded beta molecule for each two T cells.

Then a second PCR, running about 7 to 11 cycles, was carried out with a sample-barcoded 5' primer and a J-beta primer mix. MiXCR was run by TCRdb on the 5' RACE reads, yielding one entry per CDR3 protein. The sample records just over 800,000 distinct CDR3 sequences, roughly 60% being singletons. The study isolated at least 7 million PBMCs from each sample. The CDR3 has 13 amino acids. V gave up 10 bases and J gave up 3 bases; unmatched junction bases: 3. This chain links TRBV12-3 or TRBV12-4 with TRBJ2-3; 11 bases agree with TRBD2. The source material was blood. The sequence derives from a man aged 25-45 years in good health. CDR3 loop: CATGTSGTDTQYF. CDR3 DNA: TGTGCCACCGGGACTAGCGGAACAGATACGCAGTATTTT.